This TCR beta chain was recorded in a study of blood T cell repertoires in COVID-19. Study-wide context: In each case, the material was cDNA or gDNA derived from T cells, B-cell-depleted T cells, or PBMCs.

This clone appeared once. The authors' processing: Quantification of nucleated cells was approximated via reference gene primer amplification. Assay used: immunoSEQ multiplex PCR; TCRdb lists only in-frame clones, some missing. V and J calls and clone size are as listed in that table; D and trimming were resolved from the DNA. Of tens of thousands of clones listed, around 85% are singletons. The CDR3 contains 15 residues. CDR1 is SGHVS and CDR2 is FQNEAQ in the germline V gene. After removal of 6 bases from V and 6 bases from J, the junction contained 9 bases not matched to a gene. The receptor's source is a man aged 50-60 years with COVID-19, enrolled during active disease. The chain recombines TRBV7-8 with TRBJ2-3, with TRBD2 matching over 10 bases. Sequencing was performed on peripheral blood. The CDR3 spells CASSSSGRAGDTQYF. DNA of the CDR3: TGTGCCAGCAGTTCAAGCGGGAGGGCAGGGGATACGCAGTATTTT.